This is a list of T cell receptor beta chains from one sample in a study of blood T cell repertoires in COVID-19. Here immunoSEQ multiplex PCR was the method, and the copy in TCRdb shows in-frame clones only, minus some. The sample holds about 300,000 clones, roughly 89% seen once. Sequencing input: peripheral blood. The receptors derive from a middle-aged man with acute or convalescent COVID-19. Both conserved end residues are part of each CDR3. A D gene is named only where the DNA matches it firmly. Part of the rows lack a size; the others show once, few, many or a class for expanded clones.

j_call d_call clone_size v_call cdr3_nt cdr3_aa
TRBJ1-6 - - TRBV7-8 TGTGCCAGCAGCTTTGGTCTCGGGGAGGAAGAATCACCCCTCCACTTT CASSFGLGEEESPLHF
TRBJ1-1 - - TRBV2 TGTGCCAGCCTCCTCCGGGTCACTGAAGCTTTCTTT CASLLRVTEAFF
TRBJ1-2 - - TRBV6-5 TGTGCCAGCACCCTGACGGAGTGGGGCTACACCTTC CASTLTEWGYTF
TRBJ1-1 TRBD1 once TRBV29-1 TGCAGCGTTACCCAGGGGGGCACTGAAGCTTTCTTT CSVTQGGTEAFF
TRBJ2-3 TRBD2 - TRBV5-1 TGCGCCAGCAGCCTAGGACTAGCGGTGGGCACAGATACGCAGTATTTT CASSLGLAVGTDTQYF
TRBJ1-1 - - TRBV20-1 TGCAGTGCCGTGACAATCCCTGAAGCTTTCTTT CSAVTIPEAFF
TRBJ1-2 - once TRBV5-1 TGCGCCAGCAGCCCCGACCAGGGGAACTATGGCTACACCTTC CASSPDQGNYGYTF
TRBJ2-7 TRBD1 - TRBV11-1 TGTGCCAGCTCCGTCAACAGGGGCTACGAGCAGTACTTC CASSVNRGYEQYF
TRBJ2-3 - once TRBV3-1/TRBV3-2 TGTGCCAGCAGCCAAGCGGGGGACCACGCAGATACGCAGTATTTT CASSQAGDHADTQYF
TRBJ1-5 - - TRBV27 TGTGCCAGCAGCCGACGCGGACAGTTCAATCAGCCCCAGCATTTT CASSRRGQFNQPQHF
TRBJ1-2 TRBD1 - TRBV12-5 TGTGCTAGTGGCCCGGGGACAGGGTTAAGATATGGCTACACCTTC CASGPGTGLRYGYTF
TRBJ2-2 - once TRBV6-1 TGTGCCAGCAGTGAATTTTTAGTATCGAACACCGGGGAGCTGTTTTTT CASSEFLVSNTGELFF
TRBJ1-6 TRBD1 - TRBV27 TGTGCCAGCAGTTTGACAGGGGGAAATTCACCCCTCCACTTT CASSLTGGNSPLHF
TRBJ1-2 TRBD1 - TRBV19 TGTGCCAGTAGTCGGATACAGACAGGGATTGGTGGCTACACCTTC CASSRIQTGIGGYTF
TRBJ1-5 - once TRBV20-1 TGCAGTGCTAGTCCCGGGAAGCAGCCCCAGCATTTT CSASPGKQPQHF
TRBJ2-1 TRBD1 - TRBV19 TGTGCCAGTAGTATAGAAGGGCAGGGGGAGAATGAGCAGTTCTTC CASSIEGQGENEQFF
TRBJ2-2 TRBD1 - TRBV19 TGTGCCAGTAGTATGAGTTCCAGGGGGCGCTTCCACGGGGAGCTGTTTTTT CASSMSSRGRFHGELFF
TRBJ1-1 - - TRBV3-1/TRBV3-2 TGTGCCAGCAGCCTTACCGTAAGGGGTGGGCCGATCTTT CASSLTVRGGPIF
TRBJ1-6 - - TRBV5-4 TGTGCCAGCAGCTTGGACAGCGGTAATTCACCCCTCCACTTT CASSLDSGNSPLHF
TRBJ2-3 TRBD2 - TRBV27 TGTGCCAGCAGTCGACTAGCGGGGGGCACAGATACGCAGTATTTT CASSRLAGGTDTQYF
TRBJ2-5 - - TRBV6-5 TGTGCCAGCAGTTACTCCTTGGGGGGAGAAGAGACCCAGTACTTC CASSYSLGGEETQYF
TRBJ1-2 - - TRBV9 TGTGCCAGCAGCCAGGGGACTAACTATGGCTACACCTTC CASSQGTNYGYTF
TRBJ1-6 - - TRBV11-1 TGTGCCAGCAGCCTCCTAGAGAATTCACCCCTCCACTTT CASSLLENSPLHF
TRBJ2-3 - - TRBV6-4 TGTGCCAGCCGCCCCGTGGGAACGGGGAGAGATACGCAGTATTTT CASRPVGTGRDTQYF
TRBJ2-7 TRBD2 once TRBV2 TGTGCCAGCAGCCCTGACCTAGCGGGGGGGCAGGAGCAGTACTTC CASSPDLAGGQEQYF
TRBJ2-1 TRBD1 few TRBV19 TGTGCCAGTAGTCCAGAGACAGGGCCGTGGAATGAGCAGTTCTTC CASSPETGPWNEQFF
TRBJ1-1 - once TRBV3-1/TRBV3-2 TGTGCCAGCACCAAAGGGGTGTCGGGCACTGAAGCTTTCTTT CASTKGVSGTEAFF
TRBJ2-3 - - TRBV5-1 TGCGCCAGCAGCTTGTGGGGAGTAGGTAGCACAGATACGCAGTATTTT CASSLWGVGSTDTQYF
TRBJ1-5 TRBD1 - TRBV7-8 TGTGCCAGCAGCCTCGCTCTCCAGGGGGCATGGAGCAATCAGCCCCAGCATTTT CASSLALQGAWSNQPQHF
TRBJ2-7 - - TRBV25-1 TGTGCCAGCAGTGAATTTCACACCACCTACGAGCAGTACTTC CASSEFHTTYEQYF
TRBJ1-5 - - TRBV7-6 TGTGCCAGCAGCCGGGAGGGTGGGAACCTCAATCAGCCCCAGCATTTT CASSREGGNLNQPQHF
TRBJ1-4 - - TRBV3-1/TRBV3-2 TGTGCCAGCGGCCGGGCCGATAATGAAAAACTGTTTTTT CASGRADNEKLFF
TRBJ1-2 TRBD1 - TRBV7-2 TGTGCCAGCAGCTTAAACAGGGGATCTCACTATGGCTACACCTTC CASSLNRGSHYGYTF
TRBJ1-5 TRBD1 once TRBV28 TGTGCCAGCAGACGCCGGGACAGGGATATTAATCAGCCCCAGCATTTT CASRRRDRDINQPQHF
TRBJ1-3 TRBD1 - TRBV5-1 TGCGCCAGCAGCCCAAGGACAGGCTCTGGAAACACCATATATTTT CASSPRTGSGNTIYF
TRBJ1-5 - - TRBV24-1 TGTGCCACCAGTGAGAACCCAGGGTGGGATCAGCCCCAGCATTTT CATSENPGWDQPQHF
TRBJ2-3 - - TRBV7-3 TGTGCCAGCAGCCACAGCCCCCAAAGCACAGATACGCAGTATTTT CASSHSPQSTDTQYF
TRBJ2-2 - - TRBV11-2 TGTGCCAGCAGTCGACAGTTTACCGGGGAGCTGTTTTTT CASSRQFTGELFF
TRBJ1-1 TRBD1 - TRBV5-1 TGCGCCAGCAGCACCCAGGGGGCAATGAACACTGAAGCTTTCTTT CASSTQGAMNTEAFF
TRBJ1-2 TRBD1 - TRBV5-1 TGCGCCAGCAGCCGCGGACAGGGAACCTATGGCTACACCTTC CASSRGQGTYGYTF
TRBJ2-1 TRBD1 - TRBV6-5 TGTGCCAGTTATGCCGGGACAGGGGGATTGGGTGAGCAGTTCTTC CASYAGTGGLGEQFF
TRBJ2-1 TRBD1 - TRBV5-1 TGCGCCAGCAGCTCCCAGGGGGTGAGCTCCTACAATGAGCAGTTCTTC CASSSQGVSSYNEQFF
TRBJ2-7 TRBD2 - TRBV7-2 TGTGCCAGCAGCCCTAGCGGGGGGGCGTCAGACGAGCAGTACTTC CASSPSGGASDEQYF
TRBJ1-3 - once TRBV6-5 TGTGCCAGCACCCCCGGGACACCACGAAACACCATATATTTT CASTPGTPRNTIYF
TRBJ1-2 - - TRBV19 TGTGCCAGTACGAGGAGGGCTGCGGACTATGGCTACACCTTC CASTRRAADYGYTF
TRBJ1-1 TRBD1 few TRBV7-8 TGTGCCAGCAGCGAGCGGGACAGGCCAATTGAAGCTTTCTTT CASSERDRPIEAFF
TRBJ1-2 - - TRBV19 TGTGCCAGTAGTATCCCCGGCGGGAGCTCCTATGGCTACACCTTC CASSIPGGSSYGYTF
TRBJ2-1 - - TRBV7-3 TGTGCCAGCAGCATCCGCTCAGGGGTTGAGCAGTTCTTC CASSIRSGVEQFF
TRBJ2-7 TRBD1 once TRBV12-5 TGTGCTAGTGGGAAGTCAGGGGGCCTGAAGCAGTACTTC CASGKSGGLKQYF
TRBJ1-4 - once TRBV7-2 TGTGCCAGCAGCTTGACAGGCTTTAATGAAAAACTGTTTTTT CASSLTGFNEKLFF
TRBJ2-7 - - TRBV20-1 TGCAGTGCTAGTGGCAGGGGTACGGGTGAGCAGTACTTC CSASGRGTGEQYF
TRBJ2-7 TRBD1 - TRBV25-1 TGTGCCAGCAGTGACTCTCCCGGGACAGGGTCCTACGAGCAGTACTTC CASSDSPGTGSYEQYF
TRBJ1-3 - - TRBV6-6 TGTGCCAGCAGTTACGTTTCGTGGGACACTGGAAACACCATATATTTT CASSYVSWDTGNTIYF
TRBJ2-7 - once TRBV30 TGTGCCTGGAAGAAGGGGGTCGCCTACGAGCAGTACTTC CAWKKGVAYEQYF